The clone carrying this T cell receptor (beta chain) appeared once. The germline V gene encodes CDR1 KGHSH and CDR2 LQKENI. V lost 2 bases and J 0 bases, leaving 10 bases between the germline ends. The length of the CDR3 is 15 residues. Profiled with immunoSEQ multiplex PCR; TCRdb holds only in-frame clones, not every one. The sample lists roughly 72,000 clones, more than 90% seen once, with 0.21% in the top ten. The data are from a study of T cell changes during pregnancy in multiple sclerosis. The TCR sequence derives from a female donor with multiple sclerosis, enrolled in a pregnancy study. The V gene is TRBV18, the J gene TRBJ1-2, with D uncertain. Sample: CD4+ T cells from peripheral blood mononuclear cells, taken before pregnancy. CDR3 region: CASSPEPVSNYGYTF. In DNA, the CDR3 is TGTGCCAGCTCACCAGAACCGGTCTCTAACTATGGCTACACCTTC.